These 32 T cell receptor beta chains came from one sample sequenced in a study of identifying expanded T cells in peripheral blood. Using immunoSEQ multiplex PCR, the repertoire was profiled, and TCRdb retains in-frame clones only, with some absent. The sample holds approximately 120,000 clones, about 87% seen once. Sequences were obtained from blood. The receptors originated from a person between 18 and 75 years old in good health.

This chain joins TRBV6-5 and TRBJ1-4; 10 positions agree with TRBD1. The germline V gene encodes CDR1 MNHEY and CDR2 SVGAGI. V shed 4 bases and J 6 bases; nucleotides not matched to a gene: 8. CDR3 length: 16 residues. The CDR3 reads CASSSGTGDSYEKLFF. CDR3 DNA sequence: TGTGCCAGCAGTTCCGGGACAGGGGATTCTTATGAAAAACTGTTTTTT.

V and J are TRBV29-1 and TRBJ1-2; TRBD1 aligns across 8 bases. Germline values: CDR1 SQVTM, CDR2 ANQGSEA. The CDR3 sequence is 14 residues long. V was pared by 0 bases and J by 10 bases, with 10 bases of the junction left unmatched. CDR3 amino acids: CSVEEGTGRGDYTF. The CDR3 DNA sequence: TGCAGCGTTGAAGAGGGGACAGGACGTGGGGACTACACCTTC.

The V call is TRBV11-3, the J call TRBJ2-7; TRBD1 aligns across 7 bases. The germline CDR1 and CDR2 sequences are SGHNT and YENEEA. This CDR3 comprises 14 residues. Trimming cost V 1 base and J 2 bases; bases outside gene matches: 2. CDR3 residues: CASSLAQGAYEQYF. DNA of the CDR3: TGTGCCAGCAGCTTAGCCCAGGGGGCCTACGAGCAGTACTTC. Complete variable domain (other parts from reference TRBV11-3 and TRBJ2-7): EAGVVQSPRYKIIEKKQPVAFWCNPISGHNTLYWYLQNLGQGPELLIRYENEEAVDDSQLPKDRFSAERLKGVDSTLKIQPAELGDSAVYLCASSLAQGAYEQYFGPGTRLTVT.

This clone was counted a single time. In DNA form, the CDR3 reads TGTGCCAGCAGTTACACCTGGACAGGGCATAATTCACCCCTCCACTTT. Translating it yields CASSYTWTGHNSPLHF. The chain carries TRBV6-5 and TRBJ1-6; the match to TRBD1 covers 8 bases. The V gene's germline CDR1 is MNHEY and CDR2 SVGAGI. V gave up 2 bases and J gave up 5 bases; unmatched junction bases: 5. The CDR3 is 16 amino acids.

V usage is TRBV19 and J usage is TRBJ2-5; TRBD1 aligns across 7 bases. The CDR3 consists of 14 residues. CDR1 and CDR2 from the germline V gene are LNHDA and SQIVND (reference sequence). V dropped 5 bases and J dropped 7; count of bases not matched to a gene: 10. The DNA for the CDR3 is TGTGCCAGTAGTGATGACAGGGCGAGCGGGACCCAGTACTTC. Translation gives CASSDDRASGTQYF.

The rearrangement links TRBV11-2 to TRBJ1-6; D might be TRBD1 (6 bases). The CDR3 covers 16 residues. Trimming shortened V by 5 bases and J by 0 bases, and 11 bases separated the two germline ends. In germline, CDR1 is SGHAT, CDR2 FQNNGV. CDR3 sequence (DNA): TGTGCCAGCAGCCTCACAGGGAGCTCCTATAATTCACCCCTCCACTTT. Protein: CASSLTGSSYNSPLHF.

CDR3 bases: TGTGCCAGCAGCATTTCAATCGCCGGGGAGACCCAGTACTTC. It specifies CASSISIAGETQYF. This chain connects TRBV7-3 to TRBJ2-5; D is ambiguous. V lost 5 bases and J lost 5, with 15 bases in between. CDR1 and CDR2 (germline): SGHTA, FQGTGA. The CDR3 length is 14 residues.

The chain is built from TRBV19 and TRBJ2-3; 8 positions match TRBD2. V dropped 2 bases and J dropped 4; count of bases not matched to a gene: 11. The CDR3 runs to 17 residues. CDR1 LNHDA and CDR2 SQIVND come from the germline V gene (reference sequence). This chain's CDR3 is CASSIWMTGGPPDTQYF. DNA of the CDR3: TGTGCCAGTAGTATATGGATGACGGGGGGGCCCCCAGATACGCAGTATTTT.

This clone was observed once. V gene TRBV27 combines with J gene TRBJ2-7; weak D call: TRBD1 (6 bases). The CDR3 length is 15 residues. Trimming stripped 5 bases from V and 4 bases from J, with 18 bases between. CDR1 and CDR2 (germline): MNHEY, SMNVEV (reference sequence). The CDR3 nucleotides read TGTGCCAGCAGTACCACAGGGACCCCTAGATACGAGCAGTACTTC. The encoded protein is CASSTTGTPRYEQYF.

The CDR3 sequence is CASSGKRTDFSGQELYGYTF. In DNA form, the CDR3 reads TGCGCCAGCAGCGGAAAGCGAACGGACTTCTCAGGACAGGAGCTTTATGGCTACACCTTC. V usage is TRBV4-1 and J usage is TRBJ1-2; 7 bases align to TRBD1. Germline V CDR1 and CDR2: MGHRA, YSYEKL. This CDR3 is 20 amino acids long. The V and J ends lost 5 bases and 5 bases, in that order; junction bases with no gene match: 26.

The rearrangement joins TRBV5-1 to TRBJ1-1, with D possibly TRBD1 on 5 matching bases. The V end lost 0 bases, the J end lost 4 bases, and 16 bases lay between the germline ends. The CDR3 runs to 16 residues. From germline, CDR1 is SGHRS and CDR2 YFSETQ. In nucleotides, the CDR3 is TGCGCCAGCAGCTTGGATTTAAGGGGAGTCAGCACTGAAGCTTTCTTT. Translation: CASSLDLRGVSTEAFF.

The chain employs TRBV2 and TRBJ2-5; 9 bases are shared with TRBD1. The CDR3 spans 14 residues. Per germline, CDR1 SNHLY and CDR2 FYNNEI. Germline trimming cut 4 bases from V and 0 bases from J; bases unmatched to any gene: 0. CDR3: CASSGQGDQETQYF. CDR3 bases: TGTGCCAGCAGTGGACAGGGGGACCAAGAGACCCAGTACTTC.

This chain uses TRBV19 with TRBJ2-5, with 8 bases fitting TRBD2. The germline gives CDR1 LNHDA, CDR2 SQIVND (reference sequence). The CDR3 is 15 residues long. Germline trimming cut 5 bases from V and 5 bases from J; bases unmatched to any gene: 10. The CDR3 here is CASSVGAGVSETQYF. CDR3 DNA: TGTGCCAGTAGTGTGGGAGCGGGAGTGTCGGAGACCCAGTACTTC.

The chain uses TRBV5-1 and TRBJ1-1; possibly TRBD1 for D (6 bases). Trimming took off 2 bases at V and 7 bases at J, with 9 bases between the two ends. Germline V gene lookup returns CDR1 SGHRS and CDR2 YFSETQ. This CDR3 region has 12 residues. CDR3 DNA sequence: TGCGCCAGCAGCTTTGGGGGGCATGAAGCTTTCTTT. It translates to CASSFGGHEAFF.

This clone has a single count. This chain connects TRBV19 to TRBJ1-1; a possible D gene is TRBD1 (6 bases). V gave up 6 bases and J gave up 1 base, with 9 bases separating them. The CDR3 contains 13 residues. Germline V gives CDR1 LNHDA, CDR2 SQIVND (reference sequence). DNA for the CDR3: TGTGCCAGTAGGTCACAGGGGAACACTGAAGCTTTCTTT. It codes for CASRSQGNTEAFF.

The V gene is TRBV15, the J gene TRBJ2-7; D perhaps matches TRBD1 (6 bases). Per the germline V gene, CDR1 is LNHNV and CDR2 is YYDKDF (reference sequence). V lost 5 bases and J 7 bases, leaving 15 bases between the germline ends. The CDR3 consists of 13 residues. CDR3 protein: CATSWGQMGEQYF. The CDR3, as DNA: TGTGCCACCAGCTGGGGACAAATGGGGGAGCAGTACTTC.

The CDR3: CVPGDYGYTF. The CDR3 nucleotides read TGTGTTCCAGGAGACTATGGCTACACCTTC. The rearrangement joins TRBV7-9 to TRBJ1-2; D remains unclear. The CDR3 length is 10 residues. Germline assignment: CDR1 SEHNR and CDR2 FQNEAQ (reference sequence).

The V and J genes are TRBV19 and TRBJ2-3; 7 bases are a match to TRBD1. This CDR3 comprises 18 residues. V shed 4 bases, J shed 0 bases, and the junction held 13 bases outside the gene matches. Per germline, CDR1 LNHDA and CDR2 SQIVND (reference sequence). The CDR3 coding sequence is TGTGCCAGTAGTACCCCGACAGGGCCTAAAATTAGCACAGATACGCAGTATTTT. Translated, it gives CASSTPTGPKISTDTQYF.

Here the CDR3 reads CASSFTGAGGEKLFF. The CDR3 DNA reads TGTGCCAGCAGCTTCACAGGGGCGGGAGGTGAAAAACTGTTTTTT. The V and J genes are TRBV7-9 and TRBJ1-4; 7 bases fit TRBD1. CDR3 length equals 15 residues. J lost 7 bases, V lost 3 bases, and 8 bases had no gene match. Germline CDR1 reads SEHNR; CDR2 reads FQNEAQ (reference sequence).

The rearrangement joins TRBV5-1 to TRBJ1-4; D is ambiguous. This CDR3 spans 15 amino acids. CDR1 SGHRS and CDR2 YFSETQ come from the germline V gene. The V and J ends lost 3 bases and 1 base respectively, with 10 bases between them. The CDR3 bases are TGCGCCAGCAGCTCCTGGGAGTTAACTAATGAAAAACTGTTTTTT. Its protein is CASSSWELTNEKLFF.

The J gene is TRBJ1-4, the V gene TRBV6-5, with 7 bases fitting TRBD1. CDR3 length: 14 residues. CDR1 MNHEY and CDR2 SVGAGI come from the germline V gene. V was pared by 6 bases and J by 8 bases, with 9 bases of the junction left unmatched. CDR3 protein: CASRLQGGREKLFF. The CDR3 DNA reads TGTGCCAGCAGACTCCAGGGGGGCAGGGAAAAACTGTTTTTT.

The V call is TRBV20-1, the J call TRBJ2-7; the D is unclear. Deletions cut 0 bases from V and 7 bases from J, with 7 bases between. Germline CDR1 and CDR2: DFQATT and SNEGSKA (reference sequence). The CDR3 contains 11 residues. The CDR3 protein is CSARDLWEQYF. DNA for the CDR3: TGCAGTGCTAGAGATCTGTGGGAGCAGTACTTC.

This chain uses TRBV19 with TRBJ2-5, with D maybe TRBD1 (5 bases). Germline CDR1 is LNHDA and CDR2 is SQIVND (reference sequence). V was cut by 3 bases and J by 3 bases, with 14 bases left in between. This CDR3 is 15 amino acids long. CDR3 in amino acids: CASSIGKQDKETQYF. The CDR3 bases are TGTGCCAGTAGTATTGGGAAACAGGACAAAGAGACCCAGTACTTC.

This rearrangement joins TRBV11-3 to TRBJ2-1; D possibly corresponds to TRBD2 (5 bases). The V end was cut by 1 base, the J end by 5 bases, with 12 bases between. The CDR3 loop spans 15 amino acids. Germline CDR1 reads SGHNT; CDR2 reads YENEEA. The CDR3 reads CASSLGRLADNEQFF. The DNA of the CDR3 is TGTGCCAGCAGCTTAGGGAGGCTAGCAGACAATGAGCAGTTCTTC.

The chain couples TRBV9 to TRBJ1-1, with a tentative D call TRBD1 (5 bases). This CDR3 is 15 amino acids long. CDR1 SGDLS and CDR2 YYNGEE come from the germline V gene. V lost 4 bases, J lost 2 bases, and 15 bases lay in between. The CDR3 DNA follows: TGTGCCAGCAGCCCCCAACTGACAGTAAACACTGAAGCTTTCTTT. Translated: CASSPQLTVNTEAFF.

This sequence joins TRBV28 and TRBJ1-2, with D possibly being TRBD1 (6 bases). Germline V CDR1 and CDR2: MDHEN, SYDVKM. The CDR3 loop spans 14 amino acids. V was trimmed by 4 bases and J by 1 base, leaving 10 bases between them. For the CDR3, the DNA is TGTGCCAGCAGTTCGGCACAGGGTAACTATGGCTACACCTTC. Amino acids: CASSSAQGNYGYTF.

For the CDR3, the DNA is TGTGCCAGCAGGATTTGGGACGCAAACGTCCTGACTTTC. As protein: CASRIWDANVLTF. The chain employs TRBV6-1 and TRBJ2-6, with D perhaps assigned TRBD1 or TRBD2 (5 bases each). Germline V gene lookup returns CDR1 MNHNS and CDR2 SASEGT. The length of the CDR3 is 13 residues. V was cut by 6 bases and J by 10 bases, with 13 bases left in between.

V gene TRBV11-2 combines with J gene TRBJ2-7; D tentatively reads TRBD1 or TRBD2 (5 bases each). The V gene lost 1 base and the J gene lost 0 bases, with 19 bases spanning the gap. The germline V gene encodes CDR1 SGHAT and CDR2 FQNNGV. The CDR3 contains 18 residues. This CDR3 reads CASSLVAGLAPSSYEQYF. CDR3 in DNA: TGTGCCAGCAGCTTAGTTGCAGGGCTAGCTCCCAGCTCCTACGAGCAGTACTTC. Looking up the rest from reference TRBV11-2 and TRBJ2-7 gives the full variable domain: EAGVAQSPRYKIIEKRQSVAFWCNPISGHATLYWYQQILGQGPKLLIQFQNNGVVDDSQLPKDRFSAERLKGVDSTLKIQPAKLEDSAVYLCASSLVAGLAPSSYEQYFGPGTRLTVT.

This clone has just a few counts. The gene calls are TRBV25-1 and TRBJ1-6, with a possible D match to TRBD1 (5 bases). The CDR3 contains 15 residues. Germline CDR1 and CDR2: MGHDK and SYGVNS. Trimming removed 4 bases at V and 5 bases at J, with 12 bases between. The CDR3 reads CASSAPGRNNSPLHF. CDR3 DNA: TGTGCCAGCAGTGCTCCGGGACGGAATAATTCACCCCTCCACTTT.

This clone appeared once. The chain is built from TRBV28 and TRBJ1-4, with 7 nucleotides matching TRBD1. Germline CDR1 is MDHEN and CDR2 is SYDVKM. The CDR3 spans 15 residues. With V trimmed by 1 base and J by 8 bases, 7 bases remained unmatched. The CDR3 loop is CASSLSRGLGEKLFF. CDR3 nucleotides: TGTGCCAGCAGTTTATCAAGGGGGCTTGGGGAAAAACTGTTTTTT.

CDR3 in DNA: TGTGCCAGCATTGCCGGGCAGCTAAACTATGGCTACACCTTC. Its translation: CASIAGQLNYGYTF. J is TRBJ1-2 and V is TRBV28; D is uncertain. This CDR3 comprises 14 residues. CDR1 is MDHEN, CDR2 SYDVKM, per germline. Deletions cut 7 bases from V and 2 bases from J, with 14 bases between.

The chain carries TRBV7-2 and TRBJ2-3, with TRBD2 matching 7 bases. There are 14 residues in the CDR3. V trimming: 3 bases; J trimming: 7 bases; junction bases outside the gene matches: 7. CDR1 SGHTA and CDR2 FQGNSA come from the germline V gene. The CDR3 coding sequence is TGTGCCAGCAGCTTTCTAGCGGTTGGTTATACGCAGTATTTT. Amino acids: CASSFLAVGYTQYF.